The clone carrying this T cell receptor (beta chain) was seen a single time. Its antigen is unknown. The sample belongs to a study of T cell responses to AZD1222 COVID-19 vaccine. Findings and limits, study-wide: All repertoire sampling was performed exclusively after the peak T cell response. Rises in breadth and depth of Spike-specific TCRs came after two AZD1222 doses. Reportedly, nearly half the spike-specific TCRs target unmutated variant regions.

The protocol was immunoSEQ multiplex PCR, while the TCRdb copy is restricted to in-frame clones and leaves out a portion. The table has about 110,000 clones, around nine tenths seen once. With 6 bases removed from V and 6 bases from J, the gap between germline ends came to 14 bases. Germline V CDR1 and CDR2: SNHLY, FYNNEI. This CDR3 region has 14 residues. Researchers grouped second doses given at about 4 or about 12 weeks into one pool. V gene TRBV2 combines with J gene TRBJ2-2; D is perhaps TRBD1 or TRBD2 (6 bases each). The source was peripheral blood, collected 28 days after the second AZD1222 dose. This TCR was sampled from an adult who received the AZD1222 COVID-19 vaccine. The CDR3, as DNA: TGTGCCAGCAGCGGACTACAGGGTCCCGGGGAGCTGTTTTTT. Encoded protein: CASSGLQGPGELFF.